Sequencing of this T cell receptor (beta chain) was carried out in a study of T cell responses to AZD1222 COVID-19 vaccine (dated by TCRdb to about 2021). Broadly, across the study: AZD1222 recipients given second doses at about 4 weeks or at about 12 weeks were pooled, since spike-specific TCR depth and breadth were not found to differ between the two schedules. Trial participants were enrolled by age into subgroups of 18-55, 56-69 and 70-plus years, and around 150, 29 and 61 TCR-sequenced participants, respectively, were included in these subgroups. A total of 233 trial participants underwent TCR sequencing, of whom about 200 received two doses of AZD1222 and some 26 received two doses of the MenACWY control vaccine.

CDR1 and CDR2, looked up from the germline V gene, are MNHNS and SASEGT. At the junction V is shortened by 2 bases and J by 6 bases, with 11 bases in between. The CDR3 goes from the cysteine to the phenylalanine over 13 residues. Of all the DNA, just the CDR3 is kept, 39 bases in frame from base 1. The CDR3 regions of human TCRbeta chains were subjected to immunosequencing. The authors' analysis ran thus. TCRs in the repertoires were matched against a reference library of SARS-CoV-2-specific TCRs that had been generated with the MIRA antigen-specificity platform. Breadth was defined as the fraction of unique TCRs that were SARS-CoV-2-associated, and depth was defined as the fraction of total T cells that were SARS-CoV-2-associated. Using the MIRA data, every spike-specific TCR was mapped to the spike region that the TCR reacted to and assigned to either a CD4 or a CD8 class. Log10-transformed breadth and depth values were compared by one-way ANOVA with Sidak's multiple comparisons tests. TCRdb provides this immuneACCESS table in a form limited to in-frame rearrangements. Some clones are lacking; in checked studies, under half of them reflect an unresolved V gene, and why the rest are absent is not known. The V and J calls and clone size come from that table; D and trimming were worked out from the DNA. The sample table contains approximately 120,000 clones; only one count was recorded for about nine tenths of them. 6% to 9% of the sample is taken by the ten largest.

What the authors observed across the whole study: Participants were mostly white British and included more females than males, and it was suggested by the authors that clonal diversity may have been underestimated. CD4 TCRs associated with the vaccine covered the entire spike protein, and the dominant responses were in regions 160-218 and 743-854. Epitopes outside the regions mutated in the B.1.351 and B.1.1.7 variants were reportedly recognized by nearly half of the unique spike-specific TCRs. In the small 56-69-year group, the increase in depth fell short of significance, most likely because of low power. Only six or seven AZD1222 recipients were SARS-CoV-2 seropositive at baseline, limiting conclusions about previously exposed vaccinees. No day 14 peak-response samples were available, so repertoires were characterized only after the peak T cell response. After two AZD1222 doses, both the breadth and the depth of spike-specific TCRs were significantly higher than at day 0 and than in MenACWY recipients.

Interpreted using the paper, the time point label stands for: baseline before first vaccination. Vaccinee samples came from UK trials COV001 and COV002, including a single-blind randomized controlled phase 2/3 trial of AZD1222 (ChAdOx1 nCoV-19) in healthy adults. For TCRbeta chain sequencing, PBMC samples were collected from trial participants at day 0 and at day 28 after the second dose. Comments on this clone: Its binding antigen is unknown. The input lacks base qualities; no much larger clone sits a single base away.

This sequence uses TRBV6-1 and TRBJ2-7; no D segment can be confidently identified. The specimen was peripheral blood, collected on day 0 of AZD1222 vaccination. The TCR was taken from an adult in good health. The CDR3 in this case is CASSEQGFGEQYF. The DNA reads TGTGCCAGCAGTGAACAAGGGTTTGGCGAGCAGTACTTC.